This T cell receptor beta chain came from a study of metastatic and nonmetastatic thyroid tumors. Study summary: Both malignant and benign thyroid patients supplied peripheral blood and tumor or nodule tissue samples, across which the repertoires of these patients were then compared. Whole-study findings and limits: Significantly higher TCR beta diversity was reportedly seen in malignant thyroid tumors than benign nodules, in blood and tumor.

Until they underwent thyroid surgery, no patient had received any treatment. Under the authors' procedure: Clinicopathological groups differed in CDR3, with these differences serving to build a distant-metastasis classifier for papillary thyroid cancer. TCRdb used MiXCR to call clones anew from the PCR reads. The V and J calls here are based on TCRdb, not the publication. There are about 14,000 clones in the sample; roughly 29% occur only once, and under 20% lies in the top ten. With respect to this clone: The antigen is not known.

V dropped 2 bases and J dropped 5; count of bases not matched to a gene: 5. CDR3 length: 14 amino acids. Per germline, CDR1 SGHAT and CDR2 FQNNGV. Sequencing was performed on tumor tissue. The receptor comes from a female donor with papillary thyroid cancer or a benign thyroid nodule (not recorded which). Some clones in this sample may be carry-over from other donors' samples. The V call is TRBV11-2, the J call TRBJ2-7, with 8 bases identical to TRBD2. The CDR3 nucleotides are TGTGCCAGCAGCTTACAAGCGGGAGCCAACGAGCAGTACTTC. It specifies CASSLQAGANEQYF.